This passage covers 15 T cell receptor beta chains from one sample sequenced in a study of cytomegalovirus exposure and HLA in healthy donors. A multiplex PCR was run with 60 Vbeta primers and 13 Jbeta primers. Produced via immunoSEQ multiplex PCR; TCRdb's table is partial and in-frame only. The sample yields about 190,000 clones, roughly 77% seen once. The source material was PBMCs. The receptors here all came from a man aged 25-45 years in good health and CMV-seropositive.

The chain recombines TRBV5-1 with TRBJ2-5; the match to TRBD1 covers 9 bases. CDR1 and CDR2 (germline): SGHRS, YFSETQ. The CDR3 runs 18 residues. V trimming: 4 bases; J trimming: 3 bases; junction bases outside the gene matches: 16. CDR3 residues: CASSRGEGGQGIKETQYF. For the CDR3, the DNA is TGCGCCAGCAGCCGTGGTGAAGGGGGACAGGGAATCAAAGAGACCCAGTACTTC.

This rearrangement joins TRBV6-1 to TRBJ2-1; D remains ambiguous. The germline V gene has CDR1 MNHNS and CDR2 SASEGT. V lost 5 bases and J lost 3, with 5 bases in between. The length of the CDR3 is 12 residues. The CDR3 sequence: CASSLLYNEQFF. CDR3 bases: TGTGCCAGCAGTCTTCTCTACAATGAGCAGTTCTTC.

CDR3 coding DNA: TGTGCCAGCAGCAAAGCGGGTAGGGGCTACGAGCAGTACTTC. Translating it yields CASSKAGRGYEQYF. The V call is TRBV21-1, the J call TRBJ2-7; TRBD1 is the table's D call, not checked against the DNA. TRBV21-1 is classified as a pseudogene. The CDR3 sequence is 14 residues long.

The V gene is TRBV9, the J gene TRBJ1-4; 7 positions match TRBD1. V gave up 3 bases and J gave up 8 bases; unmatched junction bases: 10. This CDR3 has 15 residues. CDR1 and CDR2 from the germline V gene are SGDLS and YYNGEE. The CDR3 nucleotides read TGTGCCAGCAGCGAAGAGGGGGCAGAGGGGGAAAAACTGTTTTTT. Translating it yields CASSEEGAEGEKLFF.

J is TRBJ2-7 and V is TRBV5-1, with D tentatively TRBD2 (5 bases). Germline CDR1 is SGHRS and CDR2 is YFSETQ. With 1 base removed from V and 7 bases from J, the gap between germline ends came to 12 bases. The CDR3 has 13 residues. In DNA form, the CDR3 reads TGCGCCAGCAGCTTGAGTGGAGGAGTTGAGCAGTACTTC. Its protein product is CASSLSGGVEQYF.

Here the CDR3 reads CASSTGSGLGSYEQYF. The DNA for the CDR3 is TGTGCCAGCAGTACCGGGAGCGGGTTGGGCTCCTACGAGCAGTACTTC. The V gene is TRBV27, the J gene TRBJ2-7; D is possibly TRBD2 (6 bases). CDR3 length equals 16 residues. V lost 5 bases, J lost 0 bases, and 17 bases lay in between. Germline loops: CDR1 MNHEY, CDR2 SMNVEV (reference sequence).

The chain couples TRBV5-4 to TRBJ2-7; 8 bases align to TRBD1. Germline assignment: CDR1 SGHNT and CDR2 YYREEE (reference sequence). The V gene end was trimmed by 3 bases and the J gene end by 2 bases; junction bases not matched to a gene: 10. The CDR3 runs 16 residues. CDR3 in DNA: TGTGCCAGCAGCTCTCCGACAGGGGAAGGGGCCTACGAGCAGTACTTC. The encoded protein is CASSSPTGEGAYEQYF.

The chain combines TRBV18 with TRBJ2-2, with 7 bases that match TRBD1. The ends lost 6 bases at V and 0 bases at J; junction bases unmatched: 7. This CDR3 has 16 residues. In germline, CDR1 is KGHSH, CDR2 LQKENI. Here the CDR3 DNA reads TGTGCCAGCTCTCTCCGGACAGGCGCGAACACCGGGGAGCTGTTTTTT. Amino acid sequence: CASSLRTGANTGELFF.

The chain combines TRBV7-2 with TRBJ2-7; D is possibly TRBD1 (6 bases). V was cut by 1 base and J by 7 bases, with 17 bases left in between. The germline CDR1 and CDR2 sequences are SGHTA and FQGNSA. The CDR3 loop spans 15 amino acids. CDR3 protein: CASSLDRDTLFEQYF. The CDR3, as DNA: TGTGCCAGCAGCTTAGACCGGGACACCCTTTTTGAGCAGTACTTC.

The chain combines TRBV30 with TRBJ2-1; TRBD2 agrees at 13 bases. The CDR3 covers 15 residues. V dropped 4 bases and J dropped 6; count of bases not matched to a gene: 6. CDR1 and CDR2 (germline): GTSNPN, SVGIG (reference sequence). The CDR3 spells CAWTHGLAGANEQFF. CDR3 coding DNA: TGTGCCTGGACCCACGGACTAGCGGGAGCCAATGAGCAGTTCTTC.

The rearrangement links TRBV28 to TRBJ1-5; 8 positions match TRBD1. V dropped 10 bases and J dropped 5; count of bases not matched to a gene: 4. CDR3 length: 12 amino acids. Germline lookup yields CDR1 MDHEN and CDR2 SYDVKM. The CDR3 DNA sequence: TGTGCCACCATGGGACAGGATCAGCCCCAGCATTTT. Translation gives CATMGQDQPQHF.

V is TRBV5-6 and J is TRBJ1-5, with D unresolved. Germline V gene data show CDR1 as SGHDT and CDR2 as YYEEEE. The CDR3 covers 15 residues. V was cut by 2 bases and J by 0 bases, with 9 bases left in between. Written as DNA, the CDR3 is TGTGCCAGCAGCTTCAGAGGGTATAGCAATCAGCCCCAGCATTTT. This gives the protein CASSFRGYSNQPQHF.

This clone occurred a few times. This chain links TRBV7-9 with TRBJ1-1; 7 nucleotides agree with TRBD1. CDR1 and CDR2 (germline): SEHNR, FQNEAQ (reference sequence). After removal of 7 bases from V and 7 bases from J, the junction contained 6 bases not matched to a gene. The CDR3 sequence is 12 residues long. CDR3 nucleotides: TGTGCCAGCACCCAGACAGGGAATGAAGCTTTCTTT. Translated: CASTQTGNEAFF.

The CDR3 sequence is CASLVAPGNTIYF. CDR3 coding DNA: TGTGCCAGCTTAGTCGCCCCCGGAAACACCATATATTTT. This sequence joins TRBV6-6 and TRBJ1-3; the D is unclear. Germline CDR1 reads MNHNY; CDR2 reads SVGAGI (reference sequence). V lost 8 bases to trimming and J lost 4 bases, with 12 bases between them. The CDR3 consists of 13 residues.

The chain is built from TRBV7-2 and TRBJ1-6; possible D gene TRBD1, 5 bases. CDR3 length: 13 amino acids. CDR1 and CDR2 from the germline V gene are SGHTA and FQGNSA. Trimming left V 1 base short and J 10 bases short, with 8 bases between. The DNA of the CDR3 is TGTGCCAGCAGCTTAGGCGGGGACTCACCCCTCCACTTT. This sequence encodes CASSLGGDSPLHF.